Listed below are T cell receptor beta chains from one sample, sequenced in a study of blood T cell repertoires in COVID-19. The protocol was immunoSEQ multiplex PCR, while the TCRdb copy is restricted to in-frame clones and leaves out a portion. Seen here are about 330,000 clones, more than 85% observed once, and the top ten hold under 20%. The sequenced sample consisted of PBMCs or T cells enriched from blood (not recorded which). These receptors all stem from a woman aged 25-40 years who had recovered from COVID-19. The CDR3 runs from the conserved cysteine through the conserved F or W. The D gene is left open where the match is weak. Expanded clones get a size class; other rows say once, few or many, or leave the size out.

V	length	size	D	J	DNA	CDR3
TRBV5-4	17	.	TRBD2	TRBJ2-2	TGTGCCAGCAGCTTGGTTCTGGGACTAGGAGGCACCGGGGAGCTGTTTTTT	CASSLVLGLGGTGELFF
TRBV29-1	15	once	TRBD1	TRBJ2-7	TGCAGCGTTGAAGGAGGGACAGGTGTAGCCTACGAGCAGTACTTC	CSVEGGTGVAYEQYF
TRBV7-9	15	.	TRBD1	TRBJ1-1	TGTGCCAGCAGCTTAGCGGGGACAGCGAACACTGAAGCTTTCTTT	CASSLAGTANTEAFF
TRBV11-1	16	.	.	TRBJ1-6	TGTGCCAGCAGCCGACTCAGGGGCGACTCGAATTCACCCCTCCACTTT	CASSRLRGDSNSPLHF
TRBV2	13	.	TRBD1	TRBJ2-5	TGTGCCAGAGGGACAGGGGTCGGAGAGACCCAGTACTTC	CARGTGVGETQYF
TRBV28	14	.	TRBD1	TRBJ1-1	TGTGCCAGCACCCTTGGGACAGGGTGGACTGAAGCTTTCTTT	CASTLGTGWTEAFF
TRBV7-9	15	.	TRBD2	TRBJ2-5	TGTGCCAGCAGCTTTCGACTAGCGGCACAAGAGACCCAGTACTTC	CASSFRLAAQETQYF
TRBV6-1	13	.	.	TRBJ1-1	TGTGCCAGCAGTGAAAAGGGGGGGCTCCAAGCTTTCTTT	CASSEKGGLQAFF
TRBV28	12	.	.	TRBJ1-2	TGTGCCAGCATGGAGGGGGGGAAGAGCTACACCTTC	CASMEGGKSYTF
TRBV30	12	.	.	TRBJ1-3	TGTGCCTGGACCTCTAGTGGAAACACCATATATTTT	CAWTSSGNTIYF
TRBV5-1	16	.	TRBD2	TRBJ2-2	TGCGCCAGCAGCTTTGGGACTAGCGGGCGCACCGGGGAGCTGTTTTTT	CASSFGTSGRTGELFF